Only one count was recorded for the clone carrying this T cell receptor beta chain. Its matching antigen is unknown. This sample stems from a study of vaccination effects on CD4 cells after COVID-19. ViraFEST expansion of antigen-specific CD4+ T cells with viral peptide pools preceded sequencing. Investigators separated out CD4+ T cells once more than nine days of culture had passed. Among the vaccine recipients, none had a prior SARS-CoV-2 infection, and nucleocapsid antibodies were negative. Study results and caveats: Infection-derived and vaccine-derived clones contracted markedly late after vaccination.

Assay: immunoSEQ multiplex PCR; the TCRdb copy retains only in-frame clones and omits some. The sample has about 41,000 clones, approximately 70% seen once. The germline V gene encodes CDR1 LNHDA and CDR2 SQIVND (reference sequence). With 5 bases clipped from V and 7 bases from J, the junction kept 7 bases outside the gene matches. This CDR3 contains 14 residues. The TCR was taken from a human donor who received a COVID-19 vaccine. This specimen consisted of CD4+ T cells from PBMCs cultured with HCoV-OC43 spike peptides, obtained before COVID-19 vaccination. Indicated subset: HCoV-OC43 spike overlapping peptide pool stimulation. The chain has TRBV19 and TRBJ1-4; 7 nucleotides agree with TRBD1. CDR3 loop: CASSDQGQTEKLFF. The CDR3 DNA sequence: TGTGCCAGTAGTGACCAGGGACAGACTGAAAAACTGTTTTTT. Combining the CDR3 with reference TRBV19 and TRBJ1-4 gives the whole variable domain DGGITQSPKYLFRKEGQNVTLSCEQNLNHDAMYWYRQDPGQGLRLIYYSQIVNDFQKGDIAEGYSVSREKKESFPLTVTSAQKNPTAFYLCASSDQGQTEKLFFGSGTQLSVL.